This T cell receptor beta chain was observed in a study of blood T cell repertoires in COVID-19. Study context: From T cells, B-cell-depleted T cells, or PBMCs came the material, which was cDNA or gDNA.

Authors' methods: Researchers report that nucleated cell counts were estimated from reference gene primer amplification. Repertoires were generated with immunoSEQ multiplex PCR, while TCRdb's copy carries only in-frame clones and drops some. That table furnishes V, J and clone size, whereas the DNA furnished D and trimming. Of about 120,000 clones in the sample, approximately 71% are singletons; the top ten hold 7.9%. Trimming cost V 1 base and J 3 bases; bases outside gene matches: 12. The CDR3 has 18 amino acids. CDR1 is SGHDT, CDR2 YYEEEE, per germline. Sample: peripheral blood. The chain recombines TRBV5-6 with TRBJ1-5; TRBD1 aligns across 8 bases. The TCR comes from a human donor in a cohort sampled during active COVID-19. CDR3 bases: TGTGCCAGCAGCTTGAGATCCTTGCGACAGGGGCCCAATCAGCCCCAGCATTTT. Translating gives CASSLRSLRQGPNQPQHF.